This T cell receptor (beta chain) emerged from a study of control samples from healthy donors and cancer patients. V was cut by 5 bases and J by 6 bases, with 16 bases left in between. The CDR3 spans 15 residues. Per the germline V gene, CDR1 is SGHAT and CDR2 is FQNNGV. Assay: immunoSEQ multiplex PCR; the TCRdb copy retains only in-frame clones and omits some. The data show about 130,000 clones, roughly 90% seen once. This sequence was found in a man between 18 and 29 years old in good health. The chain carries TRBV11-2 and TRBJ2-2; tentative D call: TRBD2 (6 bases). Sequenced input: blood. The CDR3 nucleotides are TGTGCCAGCAGCCCGGAGGGAGGAGGGGCCGGGGAGCTGTTTTTT. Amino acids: CASSPEGGGAGELFF.